The subject of this entry is one T cell receptor (beta chain). Its specificity is unknown. The method was immunoSEQ multiplex PCR; TCRdb's version includes in-frame clones alone and lacks a portion of them. The top ten clones hold more than 0.45% of a sample with 70,000 to 95,000 clones, around 87% of them seen once. The record originates from a study of OX40 agonist ivuxolimab in advanced cancers. Study summary: Ivuxolimab, an antibody that agonizes OX40 (CD134), was administered to the patients. Patients in dose escalation had liver, melanoma, kidney or head and neck cancers. Study-wide findings and caveats: Normalized T-cell clonal expansion was also low in a subset of nonresponders. In the expanded peripheral T cells, antigen specificity was never determined.

CDR3 length: 14 amino acids. The V end lost 0 bases, the J end lost 5 bases, and 8 bases lay between the germline ends. Germline-derived CDR1 and CDR2 are LGHNA and YSLEER. V gene TRBV4-3 combines with J gene TRBJ1-5; a possible D gene is TRBD1 (5 bases). The material sequenced was CD4+ or CD8+ T cells sorted from blood, taken in a trial of the OX40 agonist ivuxolimab. The sequence was obtained from an adult with an advanced solid tumor such as melanoma, head and neck, liver or kidney cancer. Written as DNA, the CDR3 is TGCGCCAGCAGCCAAGATTGGGGGGATCAGCCCCAGCATTTT. As protein: CASSQDWGDQPQHF.